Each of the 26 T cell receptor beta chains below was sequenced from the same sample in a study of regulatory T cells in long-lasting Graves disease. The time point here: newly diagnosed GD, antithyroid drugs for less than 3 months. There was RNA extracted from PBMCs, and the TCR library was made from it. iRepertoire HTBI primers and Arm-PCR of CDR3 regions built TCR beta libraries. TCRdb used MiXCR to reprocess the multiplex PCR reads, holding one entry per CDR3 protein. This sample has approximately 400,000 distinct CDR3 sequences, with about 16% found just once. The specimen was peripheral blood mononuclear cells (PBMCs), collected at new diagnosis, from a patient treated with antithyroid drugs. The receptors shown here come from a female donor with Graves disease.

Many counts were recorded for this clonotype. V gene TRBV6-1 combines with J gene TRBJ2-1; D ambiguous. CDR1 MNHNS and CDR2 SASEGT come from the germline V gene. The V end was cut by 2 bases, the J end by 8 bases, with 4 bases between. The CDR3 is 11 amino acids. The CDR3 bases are TGTGCCAGCAGTGAAATTTATGAGCAGTTCTTC. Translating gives CASSEIYEQFF.

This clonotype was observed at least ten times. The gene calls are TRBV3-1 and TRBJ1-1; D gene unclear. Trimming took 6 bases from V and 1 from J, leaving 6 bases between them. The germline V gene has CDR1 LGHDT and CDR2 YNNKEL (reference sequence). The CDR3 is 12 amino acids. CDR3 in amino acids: CASRTRNTEAFF. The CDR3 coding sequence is TGTGCCAGCAGGACAAGGAACACTGAAGCTTTCTTT. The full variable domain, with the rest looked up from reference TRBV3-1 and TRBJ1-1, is DTAVSQTPKYLVTQMGNDKSIKCEQNLGHDTMYWYKQDSKKFLKIMFSYNNKELIINETVPNRFSPKSPDKAHLNLHINSLELGDSAVYFCASRTRNTEAFFGQGTRLTVV.

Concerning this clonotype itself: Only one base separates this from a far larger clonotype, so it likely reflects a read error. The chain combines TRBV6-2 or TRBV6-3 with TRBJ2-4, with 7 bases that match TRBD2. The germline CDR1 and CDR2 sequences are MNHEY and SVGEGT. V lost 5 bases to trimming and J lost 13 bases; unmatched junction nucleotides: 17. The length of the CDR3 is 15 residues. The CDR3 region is CASSGRAGSYNEQYF. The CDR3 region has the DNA TGTGCCAGCAGTGGTAGAGCGGGGTCCTACAATGAGCAGTACTTC.

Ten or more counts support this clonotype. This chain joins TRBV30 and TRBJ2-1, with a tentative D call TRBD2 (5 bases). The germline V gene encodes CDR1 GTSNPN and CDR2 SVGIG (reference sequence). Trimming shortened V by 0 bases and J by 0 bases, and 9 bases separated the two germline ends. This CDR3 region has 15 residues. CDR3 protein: CAWSVGSGSYNEQFF. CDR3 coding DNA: TGTGCCTGGAGTGTGGGAAGCGGCTCCTACAATGAGCAGTTCTTC.

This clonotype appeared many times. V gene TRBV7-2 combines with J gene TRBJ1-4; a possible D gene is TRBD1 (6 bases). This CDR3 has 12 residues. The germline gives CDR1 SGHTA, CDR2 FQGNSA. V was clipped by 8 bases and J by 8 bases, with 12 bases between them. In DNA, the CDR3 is TGTGCCAGCGGGCAGGGGAGGGAAAAACTGTTTTTT. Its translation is CASGQGREKLFF.

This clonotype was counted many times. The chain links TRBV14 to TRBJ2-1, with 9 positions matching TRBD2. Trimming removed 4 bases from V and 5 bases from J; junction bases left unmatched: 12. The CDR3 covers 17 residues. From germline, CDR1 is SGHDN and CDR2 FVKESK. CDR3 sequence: CASSPVGLAGLDNEQFF. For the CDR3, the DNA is TGTGCCAGCAGCCCAGTAGGGCTAGCGGGACTCGACAATGAGCAGTTCTTC.

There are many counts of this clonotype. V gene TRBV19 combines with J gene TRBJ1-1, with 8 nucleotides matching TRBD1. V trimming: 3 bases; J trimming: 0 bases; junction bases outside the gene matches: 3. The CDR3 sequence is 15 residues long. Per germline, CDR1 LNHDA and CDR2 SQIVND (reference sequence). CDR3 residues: CASSIGQGLNTEAFF. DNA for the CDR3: TGTGCCAGTAGTATCGGACAGGGACTGAACACTGAAGCTTTCTTT.

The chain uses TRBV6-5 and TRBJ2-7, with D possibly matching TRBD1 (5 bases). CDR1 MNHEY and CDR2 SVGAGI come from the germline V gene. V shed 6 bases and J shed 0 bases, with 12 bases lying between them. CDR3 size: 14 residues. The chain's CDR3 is CASSETGFSYEQYF. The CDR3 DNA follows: TGTGCCAGCAGCGAAACAGGTTTCTCCTACGAGCAGTACTTC.

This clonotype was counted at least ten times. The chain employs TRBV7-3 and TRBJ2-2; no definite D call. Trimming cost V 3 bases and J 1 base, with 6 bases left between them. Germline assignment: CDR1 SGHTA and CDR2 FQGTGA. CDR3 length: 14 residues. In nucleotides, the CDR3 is TGTGCCAGCAGCTTCATAGTGAACACCGGGGAGCTGTTTTTT. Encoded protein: CASSFIVNTGELFF.

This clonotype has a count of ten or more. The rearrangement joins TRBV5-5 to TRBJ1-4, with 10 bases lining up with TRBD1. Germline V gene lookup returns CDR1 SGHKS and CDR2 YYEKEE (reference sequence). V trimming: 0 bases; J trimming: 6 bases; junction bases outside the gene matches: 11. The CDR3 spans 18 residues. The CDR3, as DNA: TGTGCCAGCAGCTTGGATCCCCCCGGGACAGGGGACGATGAAAAACTGTTTTTT. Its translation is CASSLDPPGTGDDEKLFF.

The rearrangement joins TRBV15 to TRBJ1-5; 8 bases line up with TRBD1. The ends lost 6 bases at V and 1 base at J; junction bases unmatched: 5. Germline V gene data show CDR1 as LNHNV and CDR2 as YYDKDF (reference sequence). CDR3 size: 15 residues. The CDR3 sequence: CATRDRGGSNQPQHF. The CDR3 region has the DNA TGTGCCACCAGAGACAGGGGAGGGAGCAATCAGCCCCAGCATTTT.

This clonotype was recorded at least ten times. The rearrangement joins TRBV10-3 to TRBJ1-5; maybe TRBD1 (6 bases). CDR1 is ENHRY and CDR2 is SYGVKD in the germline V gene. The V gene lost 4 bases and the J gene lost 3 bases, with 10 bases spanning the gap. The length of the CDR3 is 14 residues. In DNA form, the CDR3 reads TGTGCCATCAGTGTTGACAGGCACAATCAGCCCCAGCATTTT. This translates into CAISVDRHNQPQHF.

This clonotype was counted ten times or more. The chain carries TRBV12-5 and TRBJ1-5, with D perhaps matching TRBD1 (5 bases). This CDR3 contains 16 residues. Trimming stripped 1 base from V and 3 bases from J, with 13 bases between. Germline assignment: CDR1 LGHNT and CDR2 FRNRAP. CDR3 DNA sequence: TGTGCTAGTGGTTTGGGCGGGACGGACTACAATCAGCCCCAGCATTTT. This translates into CASGLGGTDYNQPQHF.

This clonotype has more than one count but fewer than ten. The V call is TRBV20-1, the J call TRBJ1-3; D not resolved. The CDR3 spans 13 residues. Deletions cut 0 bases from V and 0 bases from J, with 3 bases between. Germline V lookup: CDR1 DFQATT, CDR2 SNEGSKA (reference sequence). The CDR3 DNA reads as TGCAGTGCTAGAGACCTCTCTGGAAACACCATATATTTT. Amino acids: CSARDLSGNTIYF.

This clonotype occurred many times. The CDR3 bases are TGTGCCTGGAGTAGTCTACACAATGAGCAGTTCTTC. Amino acid sequence: CAWSSLHNEQFF. V is TRBV30 and J is TRBJ2-1; D not certain. From germline, CDR1 is GTSNPN and CDR2 SVGIG (reference sequence). This CDR3 spans 12 amino acids. V lost 2 bases and J lost 5, with 7 bases in between.

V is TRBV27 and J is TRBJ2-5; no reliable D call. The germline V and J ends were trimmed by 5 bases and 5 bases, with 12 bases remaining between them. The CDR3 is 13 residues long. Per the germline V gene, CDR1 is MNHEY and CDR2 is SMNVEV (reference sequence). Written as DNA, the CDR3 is TGTGCCAGCAGTGCCCTCCTAGGGGAGACCCAGTACTTC. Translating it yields CASSALLGETQYF.

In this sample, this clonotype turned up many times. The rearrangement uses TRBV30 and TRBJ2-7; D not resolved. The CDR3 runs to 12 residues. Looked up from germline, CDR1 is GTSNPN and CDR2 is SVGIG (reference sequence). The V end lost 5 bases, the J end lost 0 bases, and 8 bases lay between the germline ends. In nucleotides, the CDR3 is TGTGCCTGGGCCCGGGCCTCCTACGAGCAGTACTTC. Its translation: CAWARASYEQYF.

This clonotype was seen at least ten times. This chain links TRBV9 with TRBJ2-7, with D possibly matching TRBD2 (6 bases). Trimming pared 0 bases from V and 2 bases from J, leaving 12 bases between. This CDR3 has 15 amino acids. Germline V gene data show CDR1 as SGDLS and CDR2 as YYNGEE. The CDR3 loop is CASSVAGDGTYEQYF. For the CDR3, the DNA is TGTGCCAGCAGCGTAGCGGGGGACGGGACCTACGAGCAGTACTTC.

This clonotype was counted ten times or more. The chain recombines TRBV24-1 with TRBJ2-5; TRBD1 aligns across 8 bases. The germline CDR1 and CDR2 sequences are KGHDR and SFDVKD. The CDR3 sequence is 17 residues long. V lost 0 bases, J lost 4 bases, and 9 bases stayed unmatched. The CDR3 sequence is CATSDLGETGVGETQYF. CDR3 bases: TGTGCCACCAGTGATTTGGGGGAGACAGGGGTGGGAGAGACCCAGTACTTC.

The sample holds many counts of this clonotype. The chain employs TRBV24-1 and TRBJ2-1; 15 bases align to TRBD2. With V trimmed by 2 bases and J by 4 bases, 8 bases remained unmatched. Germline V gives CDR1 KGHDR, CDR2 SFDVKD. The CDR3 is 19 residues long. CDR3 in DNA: TGTGCCACCAGTGATTCCCCGGGACTAGCGGGAGGACTATACAATGAGCAGTTCTTC. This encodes CATSDSPGLAGGLYNEQFF.

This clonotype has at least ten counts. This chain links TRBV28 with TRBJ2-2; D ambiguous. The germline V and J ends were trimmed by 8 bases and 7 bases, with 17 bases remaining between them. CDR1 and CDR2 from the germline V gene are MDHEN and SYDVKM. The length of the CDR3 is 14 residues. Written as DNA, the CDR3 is TGTGCCAGCTGGTTGCCGTCCATGGGCGGGGAGCTGTTTTTT. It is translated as CASWLPSMGGELFF.

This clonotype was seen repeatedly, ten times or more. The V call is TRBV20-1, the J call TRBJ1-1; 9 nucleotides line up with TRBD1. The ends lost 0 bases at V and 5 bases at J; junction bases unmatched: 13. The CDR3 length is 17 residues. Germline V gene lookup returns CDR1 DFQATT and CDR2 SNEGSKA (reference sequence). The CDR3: CSARDPIDRGRNTEAFF. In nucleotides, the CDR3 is TGCAGTGCTAGAGACCCGATTGACAGGGGGAGGAATACTGAAGCTTTCTTT.

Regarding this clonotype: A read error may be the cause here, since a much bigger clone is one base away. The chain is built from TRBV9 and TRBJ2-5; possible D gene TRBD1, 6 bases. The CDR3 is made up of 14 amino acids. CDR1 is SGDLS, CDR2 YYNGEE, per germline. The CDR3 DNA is TGTGCCAGCGGCGTAGGCAGGGGTGGAGAGACCCAGTACTTC. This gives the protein CASGVGRGGETQYF.

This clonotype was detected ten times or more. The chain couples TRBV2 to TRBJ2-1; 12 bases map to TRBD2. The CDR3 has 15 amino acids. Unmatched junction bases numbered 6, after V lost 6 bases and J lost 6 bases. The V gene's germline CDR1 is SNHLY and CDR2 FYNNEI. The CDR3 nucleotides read TGTGCCAGCAGGCGAGCACTAGCGGGAGGCAATGAGCAGTTCTTC. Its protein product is CASRRALAGGNEQFF. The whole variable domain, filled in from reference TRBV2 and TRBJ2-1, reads EPEVTQTPSHQVTQMGQEVILRCVPISNHLYFYWYRQILGQKVEFLVSFYNNEISEKSEIFDDQFSVERPDGSNFTLKIRSTKLEDSAMYFCASRRALAGGNEQFFGPGTRLTVL.

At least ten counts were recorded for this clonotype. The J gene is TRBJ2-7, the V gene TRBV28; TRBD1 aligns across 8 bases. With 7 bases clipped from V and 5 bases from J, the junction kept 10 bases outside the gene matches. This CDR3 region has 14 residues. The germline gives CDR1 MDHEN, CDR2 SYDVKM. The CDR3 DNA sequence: TGTGCCAGCATGTACGTTGGACAGGGTCACGAGCAGTACTTC. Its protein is CASMYVGQGHEQYF.

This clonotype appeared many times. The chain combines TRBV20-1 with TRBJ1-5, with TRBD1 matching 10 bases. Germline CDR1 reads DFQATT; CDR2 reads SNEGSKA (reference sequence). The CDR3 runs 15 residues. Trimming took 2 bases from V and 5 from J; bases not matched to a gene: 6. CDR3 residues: CSARIGGTGDQPQHF. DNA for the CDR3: TGCAGTGCTAGAATTGGGGGGACAGGGGATCAGCCCCAGCATTTT.